The present T cell receptor (beta chain) was sequenced within a study of cytomegalovirus exposure and HLA in healthy donors. The study's findings and limits: The investigators catalogued 160 or so TCR beta chains as cytomegalovirus-associated. Clonal expansion was found to be greater in HLA-associated TCR beta chains than in equally common others in a later analysis.

Per germline, CDR1 LGHNT and CDR2 FRNRAP. This CDR3 contains 13 residues. Trimming at V came to 5 bases and at J to 5 bases, leaving 3 bases not matched to a gene. A multiplex PCR was run with 60 Vbeta primers and 13 Jbeta primers. Generated by immunoSEQ multiplex PCR, the TCRdb table keeps only in-frame clones and is missing some. The table has fewer than 200,000 clones, more than 80% seen once. Comment on this clone: Its target is unknown.

This clonotype was obtained from a woman in her late teens or twenties in good health and CMV-seronegative. The rearrangement uses TRBV12-5 and TRBJ1-5; 7 bases match TRBD1. What was sequenced was PBMCs. CDR3 nucleotides: TGTGCTAGTGGTCTAGGGGGCGATCAGCCCCAGCATTTT. This translates into CASGLGGDQPQHF.